This entry lists 10 T cell receptor beta chains sequenced from one sample in a study of control samples from healthy donors and cancer patients. Assay used: immunoSEQ multiplex PCR; TCRdb lists only in-frame clones, some missing. The data contain roughly 52,000 clones, approximately 96% of them seen just once; the ten biggest clones take up around 1.9%. The sequencing sample was made of blood. The receptors come from a woman younger than 45 in good health.

The V gene is TRBV5-6, the J gene TRBJ2-2; 10 bases map to TRBD2. CDR3 size: 15 residues. Germline trimming cut 0 bases from V and 6 bases from J; bases unmatched to any gene: 2. The germline CDR1 and CDR2 sequences are SGHDT and YYEEEE. The CDR3 DNA reads as TGTGCCAGCAGCTTGGCGGGACTAGCGTCCGGGGAGCTGTTTTTT. It specifies CASSLAGLASGELFF. The variable domain in full, completed from reference TRBV5-6 and TRBJ2-2, reads DAGVTQSPTHLIKTRGQQVTLRCSPKSGHDTVSWYQQALGQGPQFIFQYYEEEERQRGNFPDRFSGHQFPNYSSELNVNALLLGDSALYLCASSLAGLASGELFFGEGSRLTVL.

The CDR3 DNA reads TGTGCCAGCAGGCCTCAAGGTGGGAGTGTCGGGGAGACCCAGTACTTC. Amino acids: CASRPQGGSVGETQYF. V and J are TRBV27 and TRBJ2-5, with a tentative D call TRBD2 (5 bases). The V end lost 6 bases, the J end lost 5 bases, and 22 bases lay between the germline ends. Germline CDR1 is MNHEY and CDR2 is SMNVEV (reference sequence). This CDR3 is built from 16 residues.

This chain connects TRBV30 to TRBJ1-6; D perhaps matches TRBD1 (5 bases). V was shortened by 5 bases and J by 9 bases, with 17 bases between the two germline ends. The CDR3 spans 14 residues. The germline gives CDR1 GTSNPN, CDR2 SVGIG (reference sequence). CDR3 sequence (DNA): TGTGCCTGGGAAACCCAGGGAGAAGGTTCACCCCTCCACTTT. This gives the protein CAWETQGEGSPLHF.

The genes are TRBV11-2 and TRBJ2-3; 14 bases fit TRBD2. In germline, CDR1 is SGHAT, CDR2 FQNNGV. The junction had 10 bases not matched to a gene; V was cut back by 3 bases and J by 5 bases. The CDR3 extends over 18 amino acids. CDR3 nucleotides: TGTGCCAGCAGCTTGATACAAGGACTAGCGGGAGGAGGAGATACGCAGTATTTT. As protein: CASSLIQGLAGGGDTQYF. The variable domain in full, with the rest retrieved from reference TRBV11-2 and TRBJ2-3, is EAGVAQSPRYKIIEKRQSVAFWCNPISGHATLYWYQQILGQGPKLLIQFQNNGVVDDSQLPKDRFSAERLKGVDSTLKIQPAKLEDSAVYLCASSLIQGLAGGGDTQYFGPGTRLTVL.

In nucleotides, the CDR3 is TGTGCCAGCAGCCAAGATCCCCCAGGATTTGGAAACACCATATATTTT. Translated: CASSQDPPGFGNTIYF. V usage is TRBV14 and J usage is TRBJ1-3; D is unresolved. The CDR3 has 16 amino acids. Trimming took off 0 bases at V and 3 bases at J, with 12 bases between the two ends. CDR1 and CDR2 (germline): SGHDN, FVKESK.

The chain couples TRBV12-3 or TRBV12-4 to TRBJ2-1; D is perhaps TRBD2 (6 bases). The germline V and J ends were trimmed by 3 bases and 12 bases, with 9 bases remaining between them. The CDR3 length is 11 residues. The DNA for the CDR3 is TGTGCCAGCAGTTTGGGGGACTTGCAGTTCTTC. Amino acid sequence: CASSLGDLQFF.

The V call is TRBV4-1, the J call TRBJ1-4, with D possibly TRBD1 on 6 matching bases. Germline CDR1 is MGHRA and CDR2 is YSYEKL. This CDR3 spans 16 amino acids. The ends were cut back, 1 base at V and 7 bases at J, with 16 bases in the middle. CDR3 DNA sequence: TGCGCCAGCAGCCAAGGTACTGGCAGGGGAGGTGAAAAACTGTTTTTT. Translating gives CASSQGTGRGGEKLFF.

This clone was seen a single time. V is TRBV5-4 and J is TRBJ2-1, with TRBD2 matching over 13 bases. Germline CDR1 is SGHNT and CDR2 is YYREEE (reference sequence). Unmatched junction bases numbered 7, after V lost 4 bases and J lost 0 bases. The CDR3 consists of 18 residues. Written as DNA, the CDR3 is TGTGCCAGCAGCAAAAGACTAGCGGGAGGCTCCTCCTACAATGAGCAGTTCTTC. It specifies CASSKRLAGGSSYNEQFF.

This chain links TRBV29-1 with TRBJ2-1; either TRBD1 or TRBD2 may supply D (5 bases each). CDR3 length equals 10 residues. Trimming shortened V by 6 bases and J by 8 bases, and 8 bases separated the two germline ends. Germline-derived CDR1 and CDR2 are SQVTM and ANQGSEA. The CDR3 coding sequence is TGCAGCGTCGGGACGGATGAGCAGTTCTTC. Amino acids: CSVGTDEQFF.

The V and J genes are TRBV19 and TRBJ1-1; D gene unclear. This CDR3 has 11 amino acids. Germline CDR1 LNHDA, CDR2 SQIVND (reference sequence). V lost 8 bases to trimming and J lost 1 base, with 5 bases between them. The CDR3 DNA reads TGTGCCAGTTTGGGGAACACTGAAGCTTTCTTT. Encoded protein: CASLGNTEAFF.